This T cell receptor (beta chain) was identified during a study of blood T cell repertoires in COVID-19. Overall study context: Both acute and convalescent COVID-19 samples were obtained from the United States, Italy and Spain. T cells, B-cell-depleted T cells, or PBMCs supplied cDNA or gDNA.

Generated by immunoSEQ multiplex PCR, the TCRdb table keeps only in-frame clones and is missing some. This table holds fewer than 90,000 clones, approximately 87% found once. The V end was cut by 0 bases, the J end by 7 bases, with 7 bases between. The germline V gene encodes CDR1 SGHVS and CDR2 FNYEAQ. The CDR3 loop spans 13 amino acids. V is TRBV7-6 and J is TRBJ2-1; D gene unclear. The sequenced material came from peripheral blood. The sequence was collected from a man at least 80 years old in a cohort sampled during active COVID-19. CDR3 in DNA: TGTGCCAGCAGCTTAGCGAGAATAAATGAGCAGTTCTTC. The encoded protein is CASSLARINEQFF.